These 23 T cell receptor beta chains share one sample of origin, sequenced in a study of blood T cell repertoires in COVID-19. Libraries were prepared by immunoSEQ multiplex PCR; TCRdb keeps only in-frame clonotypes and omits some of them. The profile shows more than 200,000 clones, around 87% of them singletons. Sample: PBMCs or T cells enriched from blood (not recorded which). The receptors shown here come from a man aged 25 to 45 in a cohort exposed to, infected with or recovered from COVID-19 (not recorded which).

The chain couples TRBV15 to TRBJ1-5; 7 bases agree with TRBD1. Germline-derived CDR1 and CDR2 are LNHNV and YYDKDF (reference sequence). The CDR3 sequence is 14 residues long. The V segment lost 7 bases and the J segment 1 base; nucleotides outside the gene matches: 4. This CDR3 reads CATNPTGSNQPQHF. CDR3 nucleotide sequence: TGTGCCACCAACCCGACAGGGAGCAATCAGCCCCAGCATTTT.

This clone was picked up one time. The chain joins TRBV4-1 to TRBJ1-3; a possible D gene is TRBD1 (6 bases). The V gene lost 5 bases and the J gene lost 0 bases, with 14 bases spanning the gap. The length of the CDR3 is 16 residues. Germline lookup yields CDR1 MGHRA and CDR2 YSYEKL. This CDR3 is CASSYGGRGSGNTIYF. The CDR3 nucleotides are TGCGCCAGCAGCTATGGAGGCAGGGGCTCTGGAAACACCATATATTTT.

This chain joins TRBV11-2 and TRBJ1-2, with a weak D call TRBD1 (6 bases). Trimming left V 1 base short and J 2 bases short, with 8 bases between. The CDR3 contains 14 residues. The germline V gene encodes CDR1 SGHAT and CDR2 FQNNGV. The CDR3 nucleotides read TGTGCCAGCAGCTTAGGGGGGCCGAACTATGGCTACACCTTC. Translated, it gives CASSLGGPNYGYTF.

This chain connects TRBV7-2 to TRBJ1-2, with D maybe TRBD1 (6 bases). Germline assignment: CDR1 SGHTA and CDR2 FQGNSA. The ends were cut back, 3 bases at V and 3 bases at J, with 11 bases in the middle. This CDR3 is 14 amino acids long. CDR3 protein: CASSFKGGDYGYTF. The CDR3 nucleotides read TGTGCCAGCAGCTTCAAGGGGGGGGACTATGGCTACACCTTC.

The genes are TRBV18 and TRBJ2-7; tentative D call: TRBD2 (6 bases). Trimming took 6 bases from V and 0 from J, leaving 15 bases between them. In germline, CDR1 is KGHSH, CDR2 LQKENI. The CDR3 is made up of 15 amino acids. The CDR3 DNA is TGTGCCAGCTCCTCCGGGACTGCAAGCTCCTACGAGCAGTACTTC. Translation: CASSSGTASSYEQYF.

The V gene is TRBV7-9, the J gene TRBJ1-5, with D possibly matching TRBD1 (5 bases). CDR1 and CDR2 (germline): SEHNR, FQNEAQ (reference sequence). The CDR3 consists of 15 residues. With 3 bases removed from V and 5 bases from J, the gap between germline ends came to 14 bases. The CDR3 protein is CASSLRGGVDQPQHF. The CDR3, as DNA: TGTGCCAGCAGCTTGAGGGGAGGGGTCGATCAGCCCCAGCATTTT.

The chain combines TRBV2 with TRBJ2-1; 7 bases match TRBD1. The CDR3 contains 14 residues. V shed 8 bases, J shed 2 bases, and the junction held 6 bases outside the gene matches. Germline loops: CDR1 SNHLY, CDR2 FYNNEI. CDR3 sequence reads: CASPGTETYNEQFF. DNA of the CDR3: TGTGCCAGCCCCGGGACAGAGACCTACAATGAGCAGTTCTTC. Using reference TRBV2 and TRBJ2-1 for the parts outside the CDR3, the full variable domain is EPEVTQTPSHQVTQMGQEVILRCVPISNHLYFYWYRQILGQKVEFLVSFYNNEISEKSEIFDDQFSVERPDGSNFTLKIRSTKLEDSAMYFCASPGTETYNEQFFGPGTRLTVL.

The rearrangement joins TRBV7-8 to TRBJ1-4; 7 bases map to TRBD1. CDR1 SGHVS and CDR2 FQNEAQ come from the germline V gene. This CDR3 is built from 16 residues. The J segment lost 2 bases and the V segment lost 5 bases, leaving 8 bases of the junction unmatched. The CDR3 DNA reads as TGTGCCAGCAGCGCGGGCCGGACAGGCACTAATGAAAAACTGTTTTTT. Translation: CASSAGRTGTNEKLFF.

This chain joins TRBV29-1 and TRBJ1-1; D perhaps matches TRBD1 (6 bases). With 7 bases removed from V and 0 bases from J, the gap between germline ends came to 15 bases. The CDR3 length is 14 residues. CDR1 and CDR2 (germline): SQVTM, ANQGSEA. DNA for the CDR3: TGCAGCGCCCAAGGGGCAGGGGTGAACACTGAAGCTTTCTTT. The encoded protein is CSAQGAGVNTEAFF.

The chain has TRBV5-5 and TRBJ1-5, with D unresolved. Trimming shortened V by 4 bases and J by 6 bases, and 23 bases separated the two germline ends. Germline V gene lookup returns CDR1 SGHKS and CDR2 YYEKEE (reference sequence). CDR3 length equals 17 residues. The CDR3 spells CASSPDLTVRRSQPQHF. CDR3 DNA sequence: TGTGCCAGCAGCCCCGACTTAACAGTGAGGAGGTCTCAGCCCCAGCATTTT.

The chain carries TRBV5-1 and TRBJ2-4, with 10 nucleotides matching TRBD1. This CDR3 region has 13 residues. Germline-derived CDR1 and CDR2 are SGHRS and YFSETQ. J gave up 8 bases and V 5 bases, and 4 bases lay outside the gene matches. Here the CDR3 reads CASRRDRGDIQYF. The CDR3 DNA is TGCGCCAGCAGAAGGGACAGGGGAGACATTCAGTACTTC.

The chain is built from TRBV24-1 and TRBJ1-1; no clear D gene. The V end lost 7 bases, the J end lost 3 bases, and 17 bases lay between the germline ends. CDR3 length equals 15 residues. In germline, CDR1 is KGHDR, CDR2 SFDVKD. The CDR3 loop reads CATRRVWAAYTEAFF. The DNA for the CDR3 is TGTGCCACCAGAAGAGTCTGGGCAGCCTACACTGAAGCTTTCTTT.

Here the CDR3 reads CASSLRAGQMNTEAFF. The CDR3 coding sequence is TGCGCCAGCAGCTTACGCGCGGGACAGATGAACACTGAAGCTTTCTTT. The chain has TRBV5-1 and TRBJ1-1; 7 bases are shared with TRBD1. Per the germline V gene, CDR1 is SGHRS and CDR2 is YFSETQ. V lost 2 bases to trimming and J lost 0 bases; unmatched junction nucleotides: 7. There are 16 residues in the CDR3.

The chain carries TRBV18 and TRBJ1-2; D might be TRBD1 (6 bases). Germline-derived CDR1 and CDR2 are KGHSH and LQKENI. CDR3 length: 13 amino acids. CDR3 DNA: TGTGGCGTGACTCAAGCACAGGGCTATGGCTACACCTTC. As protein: CGVTQAQGYGYTF.

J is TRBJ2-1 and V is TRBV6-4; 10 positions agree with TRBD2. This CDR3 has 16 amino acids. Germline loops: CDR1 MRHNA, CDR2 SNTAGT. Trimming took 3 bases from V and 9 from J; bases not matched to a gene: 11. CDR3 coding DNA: TGTGCCAGCAGTGAGGCTAGCGGGAGCAAAGGGAGTGAGCAGTTCTTC. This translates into CASSEASGSKGSEQFF.

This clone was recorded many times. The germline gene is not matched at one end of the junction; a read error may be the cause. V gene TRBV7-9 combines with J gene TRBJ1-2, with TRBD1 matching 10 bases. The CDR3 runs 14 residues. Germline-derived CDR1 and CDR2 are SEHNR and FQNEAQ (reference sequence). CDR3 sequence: CASSLGTGAPGCTF. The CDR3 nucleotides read TGTGCCAGCAGCTTGGGGACAGGGGCACCCGGCTGCACCTTC.

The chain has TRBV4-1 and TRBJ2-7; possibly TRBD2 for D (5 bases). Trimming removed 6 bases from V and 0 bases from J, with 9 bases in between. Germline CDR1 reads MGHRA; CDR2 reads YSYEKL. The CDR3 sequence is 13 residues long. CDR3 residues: CASRGTSSYEQYF. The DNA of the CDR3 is TGCGCCAGCAGGGGTACTAGCTCCTACGAGCAGTACTTC.

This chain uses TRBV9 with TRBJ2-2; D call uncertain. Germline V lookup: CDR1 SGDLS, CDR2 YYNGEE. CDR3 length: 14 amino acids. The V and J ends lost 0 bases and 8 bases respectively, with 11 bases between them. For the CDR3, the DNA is TGTGCCAGCAGCGTAGTAGTGTTTAATGGGGAGCTGTTTTTT. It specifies CASSVVVFNGELFF. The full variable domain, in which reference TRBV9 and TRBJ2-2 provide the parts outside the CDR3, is DSGVTQTPKHLITATGQRVTLRCSPRSGDLSVYWYQQSLDQGLQFLIQYYNGEERAKGNILERFSAQQFPDLHSELNLSSLELGDSALYFCASSVVVFNGELFFGEGSRLTVL.

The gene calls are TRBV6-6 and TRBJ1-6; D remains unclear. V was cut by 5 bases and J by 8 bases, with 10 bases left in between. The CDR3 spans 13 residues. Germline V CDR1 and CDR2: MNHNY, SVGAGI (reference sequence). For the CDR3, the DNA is TGTGCCAGCAGTGGCCGCCAGTATTCACCCCTCCACTTT. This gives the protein CASSGRQYSPLHF.

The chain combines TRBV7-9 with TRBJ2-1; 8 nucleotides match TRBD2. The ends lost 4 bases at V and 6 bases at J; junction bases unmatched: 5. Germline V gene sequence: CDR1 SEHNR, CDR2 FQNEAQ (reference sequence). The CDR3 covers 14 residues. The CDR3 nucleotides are TGTGCCAGCAGCTCCGGACTAGCAGTCAATGAGCAGTTCTTC. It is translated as CASSSGLAVNEQFF.

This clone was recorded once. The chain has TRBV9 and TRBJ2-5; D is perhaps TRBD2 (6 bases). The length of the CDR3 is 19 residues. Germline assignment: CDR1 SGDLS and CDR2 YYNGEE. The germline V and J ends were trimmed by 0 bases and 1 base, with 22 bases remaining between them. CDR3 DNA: TGTGCCAGCAGCGTAGCTACGATGACAGCCGGGACTTTCCAAGAGACCCAGTACTTC. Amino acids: CASSVATMTAGTFQETQYF. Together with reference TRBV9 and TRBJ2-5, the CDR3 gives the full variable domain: DSGVTQTPKHLITATGQRVTLRCSPRSGDLSVYWYQQSLDQGLQFLIQYYNGEERAKGNILERFSAQQFPDLHSELNLSSLELGDSALYFCASSVATMTAGTFQETQYFGPGTRLLVL.

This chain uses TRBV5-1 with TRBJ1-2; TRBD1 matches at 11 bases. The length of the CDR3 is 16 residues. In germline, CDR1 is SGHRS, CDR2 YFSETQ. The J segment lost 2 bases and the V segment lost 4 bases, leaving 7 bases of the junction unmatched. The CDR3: CASSASGDRGNYGYTF. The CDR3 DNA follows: TGCGCCAGCAGCGCATCCGGGGACAGGGGGAACTATGGCTACACCTTC.

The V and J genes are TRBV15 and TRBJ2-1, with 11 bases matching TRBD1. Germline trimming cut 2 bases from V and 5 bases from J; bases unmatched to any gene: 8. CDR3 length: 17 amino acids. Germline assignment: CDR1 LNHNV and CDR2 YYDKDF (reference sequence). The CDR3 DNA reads TGTGCCACCAGCAGACCGAGGACAGGGGGCCCCCACAATGAGCAGTTCTTC. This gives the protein CATSRPRTGGPHNEQFF.